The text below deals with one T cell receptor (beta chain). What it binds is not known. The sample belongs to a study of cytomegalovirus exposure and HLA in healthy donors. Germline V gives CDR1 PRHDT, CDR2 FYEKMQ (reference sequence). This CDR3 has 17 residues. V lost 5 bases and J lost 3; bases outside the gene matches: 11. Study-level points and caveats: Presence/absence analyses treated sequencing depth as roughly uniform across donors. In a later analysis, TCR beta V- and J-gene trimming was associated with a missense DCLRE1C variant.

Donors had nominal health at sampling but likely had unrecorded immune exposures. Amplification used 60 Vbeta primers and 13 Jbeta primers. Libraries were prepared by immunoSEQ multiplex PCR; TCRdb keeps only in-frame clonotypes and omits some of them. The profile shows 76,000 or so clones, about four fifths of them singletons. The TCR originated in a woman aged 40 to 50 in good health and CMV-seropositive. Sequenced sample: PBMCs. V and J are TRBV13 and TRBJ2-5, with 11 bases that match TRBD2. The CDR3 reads CASSLTLAGGPEETQYF. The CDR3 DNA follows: TGTGCCAGCAGCCTGACTCTAGCGGGGGGACCTGAAGAGACCCAGTACTTC.